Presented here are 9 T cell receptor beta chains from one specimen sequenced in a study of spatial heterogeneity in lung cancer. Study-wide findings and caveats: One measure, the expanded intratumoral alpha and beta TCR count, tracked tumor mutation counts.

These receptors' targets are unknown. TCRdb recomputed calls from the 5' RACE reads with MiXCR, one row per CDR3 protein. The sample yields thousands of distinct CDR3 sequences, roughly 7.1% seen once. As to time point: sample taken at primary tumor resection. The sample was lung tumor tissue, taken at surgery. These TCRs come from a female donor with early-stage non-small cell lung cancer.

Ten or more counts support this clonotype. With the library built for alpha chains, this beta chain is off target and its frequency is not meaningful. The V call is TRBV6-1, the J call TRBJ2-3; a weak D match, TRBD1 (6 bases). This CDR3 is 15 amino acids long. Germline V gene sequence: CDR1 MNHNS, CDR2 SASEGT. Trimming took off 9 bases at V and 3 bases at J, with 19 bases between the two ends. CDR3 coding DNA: TGTGCCAGTGGGAGAGGGACATATGTGACAGATACGCAGTATTTT. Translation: CASGRGTYVTDTQYF.

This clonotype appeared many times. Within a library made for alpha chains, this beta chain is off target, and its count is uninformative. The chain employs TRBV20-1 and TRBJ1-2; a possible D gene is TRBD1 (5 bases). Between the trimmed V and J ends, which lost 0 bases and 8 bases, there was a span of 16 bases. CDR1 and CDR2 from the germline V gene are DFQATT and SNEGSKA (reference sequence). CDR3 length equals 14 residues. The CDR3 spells CSARDTRKGIGYTF. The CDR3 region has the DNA TGCAGTGCTAGAGATACCCGGAAGGGGATAGGCTACACCTTC.

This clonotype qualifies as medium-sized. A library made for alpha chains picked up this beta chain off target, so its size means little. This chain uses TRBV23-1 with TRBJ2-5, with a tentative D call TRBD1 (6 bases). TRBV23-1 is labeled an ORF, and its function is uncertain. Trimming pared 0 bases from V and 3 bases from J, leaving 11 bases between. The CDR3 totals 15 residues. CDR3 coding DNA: TGCGCCAGCAGTCAATCGAGTGGGGGCGAAGAGACCCAGTACTTC. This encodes CASSQSSGGEETQYF.

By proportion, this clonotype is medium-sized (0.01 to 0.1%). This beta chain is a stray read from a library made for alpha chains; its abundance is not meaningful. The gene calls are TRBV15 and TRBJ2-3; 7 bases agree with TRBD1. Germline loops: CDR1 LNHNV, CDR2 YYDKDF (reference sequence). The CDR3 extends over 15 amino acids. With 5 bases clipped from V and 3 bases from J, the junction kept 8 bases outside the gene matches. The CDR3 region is CATSAAQGRTDTQYF. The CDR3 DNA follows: TGTGCCACCAGCGCTGCACAGGGGCGGACAGATACGCAGTATTTT.

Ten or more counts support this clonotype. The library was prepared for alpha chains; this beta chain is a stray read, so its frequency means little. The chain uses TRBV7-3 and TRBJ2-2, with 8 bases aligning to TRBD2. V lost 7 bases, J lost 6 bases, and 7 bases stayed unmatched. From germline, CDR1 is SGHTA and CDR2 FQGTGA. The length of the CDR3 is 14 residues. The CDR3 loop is CASTRGGEAGELFF. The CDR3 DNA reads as TGTGCCAGCACCCGGGGGGGAGAGGCCGGGGAGCTGTTTTTT.

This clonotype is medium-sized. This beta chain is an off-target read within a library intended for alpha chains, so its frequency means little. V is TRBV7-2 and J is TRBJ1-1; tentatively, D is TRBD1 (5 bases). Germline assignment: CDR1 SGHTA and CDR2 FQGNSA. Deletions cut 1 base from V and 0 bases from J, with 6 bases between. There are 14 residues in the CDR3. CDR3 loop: CASSLGQLNTEAFF. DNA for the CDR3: TGTGCCAGCAGCTTAGGACAGTTGAACACTGAAGCTTTCTTT.

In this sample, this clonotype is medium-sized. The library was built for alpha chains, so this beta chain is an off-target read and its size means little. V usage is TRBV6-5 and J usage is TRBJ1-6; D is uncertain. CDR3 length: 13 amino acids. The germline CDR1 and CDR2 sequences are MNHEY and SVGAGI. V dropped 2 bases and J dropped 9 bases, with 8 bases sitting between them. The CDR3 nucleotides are TGTGCCAGCAGTTACCGCAAAGGTTCACCCCTCCACTTT. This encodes CASSYRKGSPLHF.

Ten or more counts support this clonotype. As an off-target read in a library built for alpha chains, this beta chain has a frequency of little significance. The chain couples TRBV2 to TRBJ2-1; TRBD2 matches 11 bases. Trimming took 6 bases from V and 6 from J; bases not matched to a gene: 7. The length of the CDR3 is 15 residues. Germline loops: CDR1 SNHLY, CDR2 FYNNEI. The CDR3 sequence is CASSVAGGPGNEQFF. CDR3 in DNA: TGTGCCAGCAGCGTAGCGGGGGGGCCGGGCAATGAGCAGTTCTTC.

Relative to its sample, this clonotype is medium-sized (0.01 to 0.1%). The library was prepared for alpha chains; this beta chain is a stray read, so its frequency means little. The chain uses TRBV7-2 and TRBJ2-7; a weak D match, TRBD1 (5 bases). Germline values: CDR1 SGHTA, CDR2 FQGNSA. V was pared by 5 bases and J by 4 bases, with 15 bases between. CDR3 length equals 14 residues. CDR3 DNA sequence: TGTGCCAGCAGCCCGTATACTCAGGGTTACGAGCAGTACTTC. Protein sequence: CASSPYTQGYEQYF.